This TCR beta chain was profiled in a study of early T cells in non-severe SARS-CoV-2 infection. Whole-study results and caveats: Database matching using VDJdb favored anti-spike CD8 responses, with private and CD4 specificities left missing.

The CDR3 runs to 14 residues. Germline V gene sequence: CDR1 MNHEY, CDR2 SVGAGI. Trimming removed 2 bases from V and 4 bases from J, with 11 bases in between. TCRdb independently ran MiXCR on the 5' RACE reads; one entry per CDR3 protein. The table shows about 87,000 distinct CDR3 sequences, with 14% occurring only once. This clonotype has just a few counts. Its matching antigen is unknown. The sequenced sample was whole blood. The receptor was derived from an adult who was a healthcare worker with PCR-confirmed SARS-CoV-2 infection or an uninfected control (not recorded which). The chain has TRBV6-5 and TRBJ2-5, with D uncertain. The CDR3 sequence: CASSYGAVRETQYF. Written as DNA, the CDR3 is TGTGCCAGCAGTTACGGAGCTGTCAGAGAGACCCAGTACTTC.